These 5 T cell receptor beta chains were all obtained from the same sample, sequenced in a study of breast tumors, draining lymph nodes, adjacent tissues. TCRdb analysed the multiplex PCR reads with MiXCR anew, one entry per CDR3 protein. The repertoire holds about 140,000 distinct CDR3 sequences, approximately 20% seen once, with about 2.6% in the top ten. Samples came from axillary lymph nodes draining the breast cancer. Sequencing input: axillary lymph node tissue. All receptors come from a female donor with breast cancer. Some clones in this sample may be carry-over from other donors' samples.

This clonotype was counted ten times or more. The CDR3: CASSPLAPTGAVAYTF. CDR3 DNA sequence: TGTGCCAGCAGCCCCCTAGCGCCGACAGGGGCGGTTGCCTACACCTTC. The rearrangement links TRBV7-9 to TRBJ1-2, with TRBD1 matching 8 bases. Losses at the gene ends were 5 bases for V and 10 bases for J; bases not matched to a gene: 18. This CDR3 has 16 residues. From germline, CDR1 is SEHNR and CDR2 FQNEAQ (reference sequence).

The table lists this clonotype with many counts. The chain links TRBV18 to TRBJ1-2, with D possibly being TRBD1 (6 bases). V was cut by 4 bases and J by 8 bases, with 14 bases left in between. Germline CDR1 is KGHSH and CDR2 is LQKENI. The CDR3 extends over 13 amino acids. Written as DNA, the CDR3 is TGTGCCAGCTCACAGCAATCAGGGGTCGGCTACACCTTC. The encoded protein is CASSQQSGVGYTF.

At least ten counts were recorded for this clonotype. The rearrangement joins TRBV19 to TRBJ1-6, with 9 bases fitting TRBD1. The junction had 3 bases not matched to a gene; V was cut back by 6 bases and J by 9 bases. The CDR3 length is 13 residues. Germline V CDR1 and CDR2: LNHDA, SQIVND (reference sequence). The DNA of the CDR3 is TGTGCCAGTAGGGACAGGGGAGGTTCACCCCTCCACTTT. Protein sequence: CASRDRGGSPLHF.

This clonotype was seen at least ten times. The CDR3 reads CASSRDPRATGELFF. The CDR3 coding sequence is TGTGCCAGCAGCCGGGACCCTCGAGCCACCGGGGAGCTGTTTTTT. The rearrangement uses TRBV7-3 and TRBJ2-2, with D perhaps given as TRBD1 or TRBD2 (5 bases each). V lost 5 bases and J lost 4, with 14 bases in between. From germline, CDR1 is SGHTA and CDR2 FQGTGA. This CDR3 is built from 15 residues.

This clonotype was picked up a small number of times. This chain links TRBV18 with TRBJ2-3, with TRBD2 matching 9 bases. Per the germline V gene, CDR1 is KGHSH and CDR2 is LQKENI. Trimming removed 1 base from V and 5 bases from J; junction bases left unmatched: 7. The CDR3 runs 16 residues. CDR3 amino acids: CASSPLVAGVKDTQYF. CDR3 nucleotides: TGTGCCAGCTCACCACTGGTAGCGGGAGTGAAAGATACGCAGTATTTT.